The T cell receptor (beta chain) described here comes from a study of long-term antiretroviral therapy in people with HIV. As for the study in general: When the earliest samples were collected, ART was typically delayed until CD4 counts fell. Study-level results: Collection of the blood, which took place between about 2003 and 2017, possibly occurred under older ART regimens.

Details on this clone: What it recognizes is unknown.

immunoSEQ v3.0 was run at survey level. Produced via immunoSEQ multiplex PCR; TCRdb's table is partial and in-frame only. Found here are some 40,000 clones, 70% to 90% of them singletons; the top ten hold about 4%. The ends lost 0 bases at V and 3 bases at J; junction bases unmatched: 4. The CDR3 spans 15 residues. The germline CDR1 and CDR2 sequences are MNHNY and SVGAGI (reference sequence). The clonotype was recovered from a woman aged 50 to 60 with HIV. This specimen was unsorted PBMCs, taken 1.2 years after starting antiretroviral therapy. The chain links TRBV6-6 to TRBJ2-7, with 8 nucleotides matching TRBD1. CDR3 nucleotides: TGTGCCAGCAGTTACTCCGGGACAGGTGACTACGAGCAGTACTTC. Amino acids: CASSYSGTGDYEQYF.